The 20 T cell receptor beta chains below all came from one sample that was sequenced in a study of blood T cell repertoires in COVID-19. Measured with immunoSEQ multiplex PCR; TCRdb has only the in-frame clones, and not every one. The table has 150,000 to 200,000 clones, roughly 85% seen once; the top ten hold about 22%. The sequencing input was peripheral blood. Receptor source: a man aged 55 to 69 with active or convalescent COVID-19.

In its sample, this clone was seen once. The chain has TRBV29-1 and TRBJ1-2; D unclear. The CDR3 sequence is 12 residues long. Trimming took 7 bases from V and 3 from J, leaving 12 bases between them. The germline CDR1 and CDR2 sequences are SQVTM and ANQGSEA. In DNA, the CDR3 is TGCAGCGCATCAGGCAGCCACTATGGCTACACCTTC. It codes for CSASGSHYGYTF.

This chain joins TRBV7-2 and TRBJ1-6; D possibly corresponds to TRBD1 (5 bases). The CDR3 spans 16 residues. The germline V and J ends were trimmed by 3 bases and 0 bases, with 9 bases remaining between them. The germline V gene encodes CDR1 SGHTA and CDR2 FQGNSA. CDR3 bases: TGTGCCAGCAGCTTGGGGGGGAACTCCTATAATTCACCCCTCCACTTT. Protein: CASSLGGNSYNSPLHF.

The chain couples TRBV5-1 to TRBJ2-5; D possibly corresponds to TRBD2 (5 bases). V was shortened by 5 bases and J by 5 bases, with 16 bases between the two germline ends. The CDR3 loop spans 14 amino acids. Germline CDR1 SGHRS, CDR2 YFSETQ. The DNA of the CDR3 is TGCGCCAGCAGAGTATCCCTAGCTCGGGAGACCCAGTACTTC. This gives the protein CASRVSLARETQYF.

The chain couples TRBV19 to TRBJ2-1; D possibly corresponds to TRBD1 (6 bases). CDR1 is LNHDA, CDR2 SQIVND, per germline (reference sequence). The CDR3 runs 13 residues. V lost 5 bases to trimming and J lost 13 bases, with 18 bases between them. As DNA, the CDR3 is TGTGCCAGTAGTCCGACTCAAATGGACAGACAGTTCTTC. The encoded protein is CASSPTQMDRQFF.

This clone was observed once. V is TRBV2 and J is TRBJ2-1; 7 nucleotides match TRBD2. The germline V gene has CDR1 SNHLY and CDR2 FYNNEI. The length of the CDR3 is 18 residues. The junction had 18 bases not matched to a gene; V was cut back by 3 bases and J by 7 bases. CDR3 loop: CASSEGFGGGKRKNEQFF. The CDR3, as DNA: TGTGCCAGCAGTGAGGGTTTTGGCGGGGGAAAAAGGAAGAATGAGCAGTTCTTC.

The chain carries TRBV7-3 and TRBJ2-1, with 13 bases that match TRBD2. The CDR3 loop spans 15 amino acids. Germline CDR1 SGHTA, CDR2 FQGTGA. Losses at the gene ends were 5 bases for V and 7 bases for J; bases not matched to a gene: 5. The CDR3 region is CASSPGLAGWNEQFF. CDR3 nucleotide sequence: TGTGCCAGCAGCCCGGGACTAGCGGGGTGGAATGAGCAGTTCTTC.

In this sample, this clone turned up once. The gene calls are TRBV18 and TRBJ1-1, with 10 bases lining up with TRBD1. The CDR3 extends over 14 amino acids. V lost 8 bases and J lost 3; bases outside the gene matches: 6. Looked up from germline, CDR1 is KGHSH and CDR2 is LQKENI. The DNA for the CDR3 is TGTGCCAGCACCCGGGGGACAGGGGACACTGAAGCTTTCTTT. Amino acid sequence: CASTRGTGDTEAFF.

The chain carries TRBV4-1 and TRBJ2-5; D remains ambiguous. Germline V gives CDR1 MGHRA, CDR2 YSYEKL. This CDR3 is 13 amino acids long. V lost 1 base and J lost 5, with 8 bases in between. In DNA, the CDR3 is TGCGCCAGCAGCCAAGGGCGGCCGGAGACCCAGTACTTC. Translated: CASSQGRPETQYF.

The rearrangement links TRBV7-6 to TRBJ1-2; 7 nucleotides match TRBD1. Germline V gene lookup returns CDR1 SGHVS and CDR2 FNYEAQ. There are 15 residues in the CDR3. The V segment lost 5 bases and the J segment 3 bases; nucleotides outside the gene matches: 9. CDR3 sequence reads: CASSPGQLSDYGYTF. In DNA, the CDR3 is TGTGCCAGCAGCCCGGGACAGCTCTCTGACTATGGCTACACCTTC.

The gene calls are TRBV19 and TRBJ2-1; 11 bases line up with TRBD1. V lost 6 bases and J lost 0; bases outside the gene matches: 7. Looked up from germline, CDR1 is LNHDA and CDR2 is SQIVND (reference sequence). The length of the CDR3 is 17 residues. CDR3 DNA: TGTGCCAGTAGCCTAGGGACAGGGGGGACCTCCTACAATGAGCAGTTCTTC. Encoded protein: CASSLGTGGTSYNEQFF.

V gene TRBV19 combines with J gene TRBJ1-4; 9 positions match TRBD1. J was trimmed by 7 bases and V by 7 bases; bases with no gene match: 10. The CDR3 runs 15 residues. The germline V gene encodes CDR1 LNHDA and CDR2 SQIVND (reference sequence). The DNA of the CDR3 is TGTGCCAGTAATTCCGCGGACAGGGGTTTTGAAAAACTGTTTTTT. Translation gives CASNSADRGFEKLFF.

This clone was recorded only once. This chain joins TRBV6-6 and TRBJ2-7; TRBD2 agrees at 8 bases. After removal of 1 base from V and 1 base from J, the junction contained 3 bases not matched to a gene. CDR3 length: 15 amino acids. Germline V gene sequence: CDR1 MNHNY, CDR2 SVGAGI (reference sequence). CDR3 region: CASSYLRGASYEQYF. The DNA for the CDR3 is TGTGCCAGCAGTTACTTGCGGGGGGCTTCCTACGAGCAGTACTTC.

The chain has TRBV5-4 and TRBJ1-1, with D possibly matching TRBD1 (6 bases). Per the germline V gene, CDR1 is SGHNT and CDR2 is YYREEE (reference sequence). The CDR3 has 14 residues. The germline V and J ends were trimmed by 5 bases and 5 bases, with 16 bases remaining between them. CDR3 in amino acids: CASSYRAPGTEAFF. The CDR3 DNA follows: TGTGCCAGCAGTTACAGGGCCCCGGGAACTGAAGCTTTCTTT.

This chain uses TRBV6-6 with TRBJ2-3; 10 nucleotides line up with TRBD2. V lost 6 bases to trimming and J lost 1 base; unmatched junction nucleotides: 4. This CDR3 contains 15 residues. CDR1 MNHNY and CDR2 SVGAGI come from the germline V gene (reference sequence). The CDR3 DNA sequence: TGTGCCAGCAGCCTCGGACTAGCGGGCACAGATACGCAGTATTTT. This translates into CASSLGLAGTDTQYF.

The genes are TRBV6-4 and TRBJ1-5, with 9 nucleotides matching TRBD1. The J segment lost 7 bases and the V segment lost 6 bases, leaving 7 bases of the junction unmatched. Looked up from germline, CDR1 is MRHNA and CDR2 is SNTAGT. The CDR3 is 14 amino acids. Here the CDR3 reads CASSWDRVEQPQHF. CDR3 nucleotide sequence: TGTGCCAGCAGCTGGGACAGGGTGGAGCAGCCCCAGCATTTT.

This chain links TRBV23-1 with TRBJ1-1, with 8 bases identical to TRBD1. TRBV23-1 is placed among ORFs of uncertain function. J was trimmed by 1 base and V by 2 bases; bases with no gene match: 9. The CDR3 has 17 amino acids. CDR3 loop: CASSQDRQGLRNTEAFF. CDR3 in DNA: TGCGCCAGCAGTCAAGATCGACAGGGGCTACGGAACACTGAAGCTTTCTTT.

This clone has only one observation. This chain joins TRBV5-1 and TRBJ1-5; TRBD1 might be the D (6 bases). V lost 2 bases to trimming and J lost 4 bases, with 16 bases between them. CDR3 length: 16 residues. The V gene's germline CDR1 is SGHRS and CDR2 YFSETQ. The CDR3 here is CASSFLQGRTNQPQHF. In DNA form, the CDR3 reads TGCGCCAGCAGCTTTTTGCAGGGGCGGACTAATCAGCCCCAGCATTTT.

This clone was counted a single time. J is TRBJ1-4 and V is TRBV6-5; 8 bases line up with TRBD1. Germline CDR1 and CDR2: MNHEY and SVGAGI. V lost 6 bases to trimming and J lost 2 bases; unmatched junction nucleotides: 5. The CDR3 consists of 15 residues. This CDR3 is CASSRRTGTNEKLFF. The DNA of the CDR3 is TGTGCCAGCAGCCGCCGGACAGGGACTAATGAAAAACTGTTTTTT.

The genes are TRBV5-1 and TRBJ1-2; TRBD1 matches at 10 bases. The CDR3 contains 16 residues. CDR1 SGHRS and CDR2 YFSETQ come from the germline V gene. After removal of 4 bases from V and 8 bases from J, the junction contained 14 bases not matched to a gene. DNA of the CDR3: TGCGCCAGCAGCGCTACCGGGACAGGGGCCACCCGGGGCTACACCTTC. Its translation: CASSATGTGATRGYTF. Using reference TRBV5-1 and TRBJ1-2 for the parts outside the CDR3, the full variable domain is KAGVTQTPRYLIKTRGQQVTLSCSPISGHRSVSWYQQTPGQGLQFLFEYFSETQRNKGNFPGRFSGRQFSNSRSEMNVSTLELGDSALYLCASSATGTGATRGYTFGSGTRLTVV.

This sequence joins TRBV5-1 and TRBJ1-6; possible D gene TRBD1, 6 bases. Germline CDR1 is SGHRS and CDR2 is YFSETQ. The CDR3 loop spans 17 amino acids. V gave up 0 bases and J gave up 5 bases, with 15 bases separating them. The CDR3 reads CASSLVGRGLDNSPLHF. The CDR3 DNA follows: TGCGCCAGCAGCTTGGTGGGCAGGGGCCTAGATAATTCACCCCTCCACTTT. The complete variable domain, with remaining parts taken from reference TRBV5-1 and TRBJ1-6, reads KAGVTQTPRYLIKTRGQQVTLSCSPISGHRSVSWYQQTPGQGLQFLFEYFSETQRNKGNFPGRFSGRQFSNSRSEMNVSTLELGDSALYLCASSLVGRGLDNSPLHFGNGTRLTVT.